The clone carrying this T cell receptor beta chain was recorded a few times. This sample was included in a study of blood T cell repertoires in COVID-19. Study-wide background: Some COVID-19 samples were acute and others convalescent; all came from the United States, Italy and Spain. From T cells, B-cell-depleted T cells, or PBMCs came the material, which was cDNA or gDNA.

In the original workflow: Amplification of reference gene primers provided the estimated nucleated cell counts. Assay used: immunoSEQ multiplex PCR; TCRdb lists only in-frame clones, some missing. V, J and clone size are those of that table, while D and trimming were read from the DNA. The sample has 150,000 to 200,000 clones, around 83% seen once. The CDR3 totals 12 residues. V lost 8 bases to trimming and J lost 7 bases, with 12 bases between them. Germline V CDR1 and CDR2: LNHDA, SQIVND (reference sequence). The receptor was derived from a woman aged 60 to 75 with acute or convalescent COVID-19. This chain uses TRBV19 with TRBJ2-1; perhaps TRBD2 as D (5 bases). Sample: peripheral blood. The CDR3 coding sequence is TGTGCCAGTGGCGGAGGTCTTAATGAGCAGTTCTTC. It codes for CASGGGLNEQFF.